These 28 T cell receptor beta chains were all obtained from the same sample, sequenced in a study of T cells after yellow fever vaccination. TCRdb processed the 5' RACE reads anew with MiXCR; each CDR3 protein has one entry. The sample has 200,000 to 300,000 distinct CDR3 sequences, 5.5% to 8.5% seen once; the top ten hold 1% to 1.2%. The input for sequencing was CD4+ T cells sorted from PBMCs, taken on the day of the yellow fever booster vaccination. These receptors were obtained from a man aged 30 to 45 who received the YFV17D yellow fever vaccine.

This clonotype was detected many times. V gene TRBV6-5 combines with J gene TRBJ2-7; D perhaps matches TRBD2 (6 bases). Germline V CDR1 and CDR2: MNHEY, SVGAGI. The V end was cut by 8 bases, the J end by 1 base, with 12 bases between. The CDR3 contains 13 residues. The CDR3 spells CASHRGYSYEQYF. As DNA, the CDR3 is TGTGCCAGCCACCGGGGGTATTCCTACGAGCAGTACTTC.

This clonotype was detected ten times or more. The chain combines TRBV7-3 with TRBJ2-3; D not resolved. Germline CDR1 is SGHTA and CDR2 is FQGTGA. The ends were cut back, 1 base at V and 4 bases at J, with 6 bases in the middle. This CDR3 is 13 amino acids long. The CDR3 region is CASSLSNADTQYF. The CDR3 nucleotides are TGTGCCAGCAGCTTAAGTAATGCAGATACGCAGTATTTT.

This clonotype was counted between two and nine times. The CDR3 protein is CASSRDPAALDEQYF. The CDR3 bases are TGTGCCAGCAGCCGCGACCCAGCGGCCTTGGACGAGCAGTACTTC. The V gene is TRBV3-1, the J gene TRBJ2-7; D may be TRBD2 (5 bases). Germline V gene sequence: CDR1 LGHDT, CDR2 YNNKEL (reference sequence). V lost 4 bases, J lost 5 bases, and 18 bases lay in between. This CDR3 comprises 15 residues.

The chain couples TRBV19 to TRBJ2-5; a weak D match, TRBD1 (5 bases). The CDR3 runs 15 residues. Germline-derived CDR1 and CDR2 are LNHDA and SQIVND (reference sequence). Trimming took off 4 bases at V and 5 bases at J, with 17 bases between the two ends. Here the CDR3 reads CASSSIDSQAETQYF. The CDR3, as DNA: TGTGCCAGTAGTAGCATCGACAGCCAAGCGGAGACCCAGTACTTC.

This clonotype was detected only a few times. V usage is TRBV20-1 and J usage is TRBJ2-3; 9 bases are a match to TRBD1. The CDR3 is 15 residues long. Germline trimming cut 1 base from V and 10 bases from J; bases unmatched to any gene: 12. CDR1 and CDR2 (germline): DFQATT, SNEGSKA (reference sequence). DNA of the CDR3: TGCAGTGCTAGAGGGGGACAGGGCCCCGCGGGCGCGCAGTATTTT. It codes for CSARGGQGPAGAQYF.

The chain joins TRBV20-1 to TRBJ2-4; D not certain. V lost 3 bases and J lost 0, with 12 bases in between. CDR1 and CDR2 (germline): DFQATT, SNEGSKA (reference sequence). The CDR3 loop spans 15 amino acids. The DNA for the CDR3 is TGCAGTGCTAGTAAAGTGCAGTTAGCCAAAAACATTCAGTACTTC. Translating it yields CSASKVQLAKNIQYF.

V and J are TRBV3-1 and TRBJ2-3, with 13 bases lining up with TRBD2. This CDR3 contains 16 residues. The germline V gene has CDR1 LGHDT and CDR2 YNNKEL (reference sequence). The ends lost 5 bases at V and 2 bases at J; junction bases unmatched: 4. CDR3 in amino acids: CASSSGTSGTTDTQYF. CDR3 nucleotides: TGTGCCAGCAGCTCTGGGACTAGCGGGACCACAGATACGCAGTATTTT.

This clonotype turned up a few times. The chain uses TRBV19 and TRBJ2-7; the D gene could be TRBD1 or TRBD2 (5 bases each). Trimming removed 3 bases at V and 7 bases at J, with 16 bases between. Germline lookup yields CDR1 LNHDA and CDR2 SQIVND (reference sequence). The CDR3 contains 14 residues. Written as DNA, the CDR3 is TGTGCCAGTAGTATCGGGGCCCTAGGGCCGGAGCAGTACTTC. It translates to CASSIGALGPEQYF.

This clonotype was seen a handful of times. The rearrangement uses TRBV10-3 and TRBJ2-2, with D unresolved. Trimming cost V 3 bases and J 1 base, with 6 bases left between them. Germline V gene lookup returns CDR1 ENHRY and CDR2 SYGVKD. This CDR3 contains 14 residues. The CDR3 sequence: CAISEKENTGELFF. CDR3 coding DNA: TGTGCCATCAGTGAAAAGGAGAACACCGGGGAGCTGTTTTTT.

The V and J genes are TRBV29-1 and TRBJ2-1; perhaps TRBD2 as D (5 bases). Trimming cost V 1 base and J 7 bases, with 8 bases left between them. Germline CDR1 and CDR2: SQVTM and ANQGSEA. This CDR3 region has 12 residues. CDR3 in amino acids: CSVEGLANEQFF. The DNA of the CDR3 is TGCAGCGTTGAAGGGCTAGCTAATGAGCAGTTCTTC.

This clonotype was picked up many times. The rearrangement links TRBV6-2 or TRBV6-3 to TRBJ1-5; D possibly corresponds to TRBD1 (5 bases). Germline CDR1 reads MNHEY; CDR2 reads SVGEGT. The CDR3 length is 17 residues. Between the trimmed V and J ends, which lost 0 bases and 2 bases, there was a span of 14 bases. The CDR3 DNA is TGTGCCAGCAGTTACTCTTCGGGGGATTTCGGCAATCAGCCCCAGCATTTT. Translating it yields CASSYSSGDFGNQPQHF.

The gene calls are TRBV30 and TRBJ2-2; 9 nucleotides align to TRBD1. Germline values: CDR1 GTSNPN, CDR2 SVGIG (reference sequence). The CDR3 has 14 amino acids. The V segment lost 5 bases and the J segment 8 bases; nucleotides outside the gene matches: 9. Here the CDR3 reads CAWLQGAALGELFF. CDR3 bases: TGTGCCTGGCTACAGGGGGCTGCGTTGGGGGAGCTGTTTTTT.

At least ten counts were recorded for this clonotype. The CDR3 coding sequence is TGCGCCAGTTCGGGCTCTGGGGCCAACGTCCTGACTTTC. This gives the protein CASSGSGANVLTF. V gene TRBV5-1 combines with J gene TRBJ2-6; D is uncertain. The CDR3 is 13 residues long. V lost 8 bases and J 0 bases, leaving 6 bases between the germline ends. CDR1 is SGHRS and CDR2 is YFSETQ in the germline V gene.

This clonotype appeared many times. V gene TRBV11-2 combines with J gene TRBJ2-5; D unresolved. Between the trimmed V and J ends, which lost 2 bases and 4 bases, there was a span of 5 bases. The CDR3 is made up of 12 amino acids. Germline V gene data show CDR1 as SGHAT and CDR2 as FQNNGV. The CDR3 here is CASSLLRETQYF. Written as DNA, the CDR3 is TGTGCCAGCAGCTTACTACGAGAGACCCAGTACTTC.

The sample holds a few counts of this clonotype. The chain has TRBV5-1 and TRBJ1-2; D is possibly TRBD1 (5 bases). The CDR3 is 13 amino acids. The ends were cut back, 4 bases at V and 5 bases at J, with 12 bases in the middle. Germline CDR1 reads SGHRS; CDR2 reads YFSETQ. In DNA form, the CDR3 reads TGCGCCAGCAGCCTGAACCGGGGGTATGGCTACACCTTC. As protein: CASSLNRGYGYTF.

This clonotype has a handful of counts. The V gene is TRBV4-3, the J gene TRBJ1-2; D call uncertain. CDR3 length: 14 residues. V lost 4 bases and J lost 3, with 12 bases in between. Germline values: CDR1 LGHNA, CDR2 YSLEER. The chain's CDR3 is CASSRAREHYGYTF. CDR3 DNA: TGCGCCAGCAGCCGGGCGCGGGAGCACTATGGCTACACCTTC.

In its sample, this clonotype was seen a few times. V usage is TRBV7-2 and J usage is TRBJ1-3; D is undetermined. The V and J ends lost 1 base and 4 bases respectively, with 5 bases between them. Germline CDR1 is SGHTA and CDR2 is FQGNSA. The CDR3 covers 13 residues. CDR3 DNA: TGTGCCAGCAGCTTAGGAGGGGGAAACACCATATATTTT. Protein: CASSLGGGNTIYF.

This clonotype was recorded a few times. CDR3 DNA sequence: TGCGCCAGCAGCCCACTAGCGGGAATCGCAGATACGCAGTATTTT. Its protein is CASSPLAGIADTQYF. V gene TRBV10-1 combines with J gene TRBJ2-3; TRBD2 agrees at 10 bases. V shed 6 bases, J shed 4 bases, and the junction held 7 bases outside the gene matches. CDR3 length equals 15 residues. CDR1 and CDR2 (germline): WNHNN, SYGVQD (reference sequence).

The chain links TRBV6-6 to TRBJ1-6; no clear D gene. This CDR3 has 13 residues. Germline CDR1 MNHNY, CDR2 SVGAGI (reference sequence). V dropped 2 bases and J dropped 10 bases, with 9 bases sitting between them. The CDR3 here is CASSYETYSPLHF. In DNA form, the CDR3 reads TGTGCCAGCAGTTACGAGACATACTCACCCCTCCACTTT.

This clonotype was seen a few times. The chain joins TRBV5-4 to TRBJ2-5; D unresolved. CDR1 is SGHNT and CDR2 is YYREEE in the germline V gene (reference sequence). V was pared by 5 bases and J by 0 bases, with 8 bases between. This CDR3 region has 13 residues. The CDR3 region is CASSQRYQETQYF. For the CDR3, the DNA is TGTGCCAGCAGTCAGCGATACCAAGAGACCCAGTACTTC.

This clonotype was detected only a few times. The CDR3, as DNA: TGTGCCAGCAGCCAACCAGGGCAAGGCGAGCAGTACTTC. This gives the protein CASSQPGQGEQYF. This chain uses TRBV3-1 with TRBJ2-7, with TRBD1 as a possible D gene (5 bases). The CDR3 has 13 amino acids. The V gene lost 2 bases and the J gene lost 6 bases, with 11 bases spanning the gap. Germline lookup yields CDR1 LGHDT and CDR2 YNNKEL (reference sequence).

The V gene is TRBV28, the J gene TRBJ1-2; no clear D. CDR3 length: 11 amino acids. CDR1 is MDHEN, CDR2 SYDVKM, per germline. Trimming cost V 4 bases and J 4 bases, with 4 bases left between them. CDR3: CASSSRYGYTF. The CDR3 coding sequence is TGTGCCAGCAGTTCCCGCTATGGCTACACCTTC.

The chain joins TRBV5-1 to TRBJ2-7; TRBD1 is a possible D gene (5 bases). Trimming cost V 3 bases and J 2 bases, with 12 bases left between them. The V gene's germline CDR1 is SGHRS and CDR2 YFSETQ. The CDR3 loop spans 14 amino acids. The CDR3 sequence is CASSSTGHTYEQYF. In DNA form, the CDR3 reads TGCGCCAGCAGCTCAACAGGCCACACCTACGAGCAGTACTTC.

This clonotype was picked up many times. The V call is TRBV7-8, the J call TRBJ2-1; D not resolved. The CDR3 extends over 13 amino acids. CDR1 is SGHVS and CDR2 is FQNEAQ in the germline V gene. V lost 6 bases and J lost 6, with 12 bases in between. As DNA, the CDR3 is TGTGCCAGCAGACGAGCTAGTCCCAATGAGCAGTTCTTC. It encodes CASRRASPNEQFF.

The chain joins TRBV5-1 to TRBJ2-2, with 12 bases identical to TRBD1. J lost 7 bases, V lost 5 bases, and 9 bases had no gene match. CDR1 and CDR2 from the germline V gene are SGHRS and YFSETQ. CDR3 size: 16 residues. CDR3 region: CASSPGQGAKIGELFF. CDR3 bases: TGCGCCAGCAGTCCGGGACAGGGGGCGAAAATCGGGGAGCTGTTTTTT.

This clonotype has a handful of counts. This rearrangement joins TRBV29-1 to TRBJ2-3; D is undetermined. The CDR3 totals 14 residues. The V gene's germline CDR1 is SQVTM and CDR2 ANQGSEA. V was cut by 8 bases and J by 1 base, with 16 bases left in between. This chain's CDR3 is CSTPLTSGTDTQYF. CDR3 coding DNA: TGCAGCACCCCCTTGACCTCGGGCACAGATACGCAGTATTTT.

The chain has TRBV30 and TRBJ2-7; 9 bases are shared with TRBD2. The CDR3 has 12 amino acids. Germline V gene lookup returns CDR1 GTSNPN and CDR2 SVGIG (reference sequence). The V gene end was trimmed by 4 bases and the J gene end by 4 bases; junction bases not matched to a gene: 2. In DNA form, the CDR3 reads TGTGCCTGGACTAGCGGGATGTACGAGCAGTACTTC. Its translation: CAWTSGMYEQYF.

This clonotype was observed a few times. This sequence joins TRBV25-1 and TRBJ2-7; TRBD2 matches 8 bases. This CDR3 is 14 amino acids long. V was clipped by 7 bases and J by 5 bases; unmatched bases: 10. Per the germline V gene, CDR1 is MGHDK and CDR2 is SYGVNS. The CDR3 nucleotides are TGTGCCAGCACACGGGGGGGGCGCCTAGACGAGCAGTACTTC. This encodes CASTRGGRLDEQYF.